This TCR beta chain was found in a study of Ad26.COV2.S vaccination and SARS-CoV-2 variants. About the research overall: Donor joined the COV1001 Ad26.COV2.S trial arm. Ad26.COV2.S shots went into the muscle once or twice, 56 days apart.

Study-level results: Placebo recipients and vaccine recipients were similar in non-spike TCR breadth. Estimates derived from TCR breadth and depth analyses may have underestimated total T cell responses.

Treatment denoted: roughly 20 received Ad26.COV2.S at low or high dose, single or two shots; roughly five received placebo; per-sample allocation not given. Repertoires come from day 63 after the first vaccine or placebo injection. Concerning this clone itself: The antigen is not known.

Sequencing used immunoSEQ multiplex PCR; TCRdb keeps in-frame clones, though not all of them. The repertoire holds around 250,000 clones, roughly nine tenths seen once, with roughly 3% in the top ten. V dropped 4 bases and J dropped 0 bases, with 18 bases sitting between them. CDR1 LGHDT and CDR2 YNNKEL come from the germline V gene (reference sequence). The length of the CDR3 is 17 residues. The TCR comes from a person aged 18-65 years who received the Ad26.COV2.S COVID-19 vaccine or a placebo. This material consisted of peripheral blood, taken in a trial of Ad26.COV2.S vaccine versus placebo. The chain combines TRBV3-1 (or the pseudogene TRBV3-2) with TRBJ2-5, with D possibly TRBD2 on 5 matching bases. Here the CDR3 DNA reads TGTGCCAGCAGCCCCGGGAATAGCGTTTGGAACCAAGAGACCCAGTACTTC. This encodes CASSPGNSVWNQETQYF.